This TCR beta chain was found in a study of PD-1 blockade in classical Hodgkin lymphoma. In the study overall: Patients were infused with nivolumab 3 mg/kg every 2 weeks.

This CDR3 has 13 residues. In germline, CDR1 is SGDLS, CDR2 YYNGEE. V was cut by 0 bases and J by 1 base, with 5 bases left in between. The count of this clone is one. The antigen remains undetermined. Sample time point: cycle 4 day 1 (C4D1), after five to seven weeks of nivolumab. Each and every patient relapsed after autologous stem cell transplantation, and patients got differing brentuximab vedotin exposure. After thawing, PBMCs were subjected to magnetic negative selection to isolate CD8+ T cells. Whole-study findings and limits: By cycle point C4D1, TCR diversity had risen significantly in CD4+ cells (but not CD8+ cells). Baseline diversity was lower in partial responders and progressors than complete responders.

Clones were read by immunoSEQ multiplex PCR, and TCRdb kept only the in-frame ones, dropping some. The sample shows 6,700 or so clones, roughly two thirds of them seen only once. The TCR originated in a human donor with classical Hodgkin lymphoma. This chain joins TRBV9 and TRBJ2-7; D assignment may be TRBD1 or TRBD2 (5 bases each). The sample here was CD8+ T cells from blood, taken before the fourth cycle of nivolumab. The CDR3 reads CASSVGGSYEQYF. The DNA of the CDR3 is TGTGCCAGCAGCGTAGGGGGGTCCTACGAGCAGTACTTC.